Below are 23 T cell receptor beta chains sequenced from a single sample in a study of technical replicates of blood from a handful of donors. The method was immunoSEQ multiplex PCR; TCRdb's version includes in-frame clones alone and lacks a portion of them. Of tens of thousands of clones listed, 90% to 95% are singletons. The source material was T cells isolated from PBMCs. The receptor set was obtained from a human donor in good health. Some clones in this sample may be carry-over from other donors' samples.

The rearrangement links TRBV28 to TRBJ1-2; the D gene is possibly TRBD1 (5 bases). Per germline, CDR1 MDHEN and CDR2 SYDVKM. The CDR3 loop spans 15 amino acids. The V and J ends lost 7 bases and 0 bases respectively, with 15 bases between them. CDR3 sequence reads: CASNSLDRSNYGYTF. CDR3 coding DNA: TGTGCCAGCAACTCTCTCGACAGATCTAACTATGGCTACACCTTC.

The chain employs TRBV7-9 and TRBJ1-4, with D possibly TRBD1 on 6 matching bases. Germline assignment: CDR1 SEHNR and CDR2 FQNEAQ (reference sequence). The CDR3 runs to 14 residues. V was trimmed by 1 base and J by 5 bases, leaving 8 bases between them. CDR3 in DNA: TGTGCCAGCAGCTTAGTCAGGGGAAATGAAAAACTGTTTTTT. Residues: CASSLVRGNEKLFF.

The CDR3 region has the DNA TGTGCCAGCAGCCAAGGGACACCGAACACCGGGGAGCTGTTTTTT. It codes for CASSQGTPNTGELFF. The V and J genes are TRBV11-3 and TRBJ2-2; D might be TRBD1 (6 bases). In germline, CDR1 is SGHNT, CDR2 YENEEA. Trimming took off 5 bases at V and 0 bases at J, with 10 bases between the two ends. There are 15 residues in the CDR3.

This sequence joins TRBV2 and TRBJ2-5; maybe TRBD1 (5 bases). Deletions cut 6 bases from V and 9 bases from J, with 8 bases between. The CDR3 has 10 residues. CDR1 SNHLY and CDR2 FYNNEI come from the germline V gene. CDR3 protein: CASRVRAQYF. The CDR3 DNA sequence: TGTGCCAGCAGGGTCAGGGCCCAGTACTTC.

Note on this clone: A junction boundary mismatches the germline segment, possibly from a read error. V usage is TRBV28 and J usage is TRBJ1-1; 7 bases fit TRBD1. Germline CDR1 and CDR2: MDHEN and SYDVKM. The CDR3 is 12 residues long. The DNA of the CDR3 is TGTGCCAGCCTCTACAGGGGCAGGGACGCCGCCTTT. Amino acids: CASLYRGRDAAF.

V gene TRBV23-1 combines with J gene TRBJ2-3, with 11 bases lining up with TRBD2. TRBV23-1 is designated an ORF whose function remains uncertain. V was clipped by 9 bases and J by 7 bases; unmatched bases: 12. The CDR3 has 15 residues. The CDR3 DNA follows: TGCGCCAGGGGGGTACTAGCGGGGGAAGCTTATACGCAGTATTTT. Protein sequence: CARGVLAGEAYTQYF.

V usage is TRBV15 and J usage is TRBJ1-1; TRBD1 matches at 9 bases. In germline, CDR1 is LNHNV, CDR2 YYDKDF (reference sequence). Trimming cost V 0 bases and J 5 bases; bases outside gene matches: 10. This CDR3 spans 17 amino acids. This CDR3 reads CATSRERSGQGTTEAFF. CDR3 bases: TGTGCCACCAGCAGAGAACGATCGGGACAGGGAACGACTGAAGCTTTCTTT.

V is TRBV20-1 and J is TRBJ2-7, with D unclear. V lost 7 bases to trimming and J lost 4 bases, with 11 bases between them. The CDR3 length is 11 residues. Germline CDR1 is DFQATT and CDR2 is SNEGSKA (reference sequence). In nucleotides, the CDR3 is TGCAGTGTTCCACTTAGTTACGAGCAGTACTTC. The encoded protein is CSVPLSYEQYF.

The gene calls are TRBV4-1 and TRBJ1-6; 10 bases agree with TRBD1. Germline trimming cut 3 bases from V and 6 bases from J; bases unmatched to any gene: 8. The CDR3 is 17 amino acids. Per germline, CDR1 MGHRA and CDR2 YSYEKL. Here the CDR3 reads CASSHQPTGGFNSPLHF. CDR3 DNA: TGCGCCAGCAGCCACCAACCGACAGGGGGCTTTAATTCACCCCTCCACTTT.

V gene TRBV5-1 combines with J gene TRBJ2-7, with 9 bases lining up with TRBD1. The CDR3 is 14 amino acids. Germline trimming cut 0 bases from V and 2 bases from J; bases unmatched to any gene: 0. Germline loops: CDR1 SGHRS, CDR2 YFSETQ. The DNA of the CDR3 is TGCGCCAGCAGCTTGGGGGACAGGGCCTACGAGCAGTACTTC. This codes for CASSLGDRAYEQYF.

The chain couples TRBV27 to TRBJ1-2; perhaps TRBD1 as D (6 bases). The germline V gene encodes CDR1 MNHEY and CDR2 SMNVEV (reference sequence). V lost 5 bases and J 2 bases, leaving 12 bases between the germline ends. This CDR3 has 14 amino acids. Written as DNA, the CDR3 is TGTGCCAGCAGTCCGAAGCAGGGGAACTATGGCTACACCTTC. Translating it yields CASSPKQGNYGYTF.

The chain couples TRBV7-9 to TRBJ2-2; no firm D call. V lost 5 bases and J lost 4, with 8 bases in between. This CDR3 is 13 amino acids long. CDR1 and CDR2 (germline): SEHNR, FQNEAQ (reference sequence). The CDR3 DNA follows: TGTGCCAGCAGCACCCCGAGCACCGGGGAGCTGTTTTTT. This sequence encodes CASSTPSTGELFF.

The chain carries TRBV4-1 and TRBJ1-1; the D is unclear. Germline CDR1 reads MGHRA; CDR2 reads YSYEKL. The CDR3 consists of 15 residues. V lost 0 bases and J 2 bases, leaving 10 bases between the germline ends. The CDR3: CASSQEERANTEAFF. The CDR3 DNA follows: TGCGCCAGCAGCCAAGAAGAGAGGGCTAACACTGAAGCTTTCTTT.

The rearrangement links TRBV14 to TRBJ1-2; D not resolved. Between the trimmed V and J ends, which lost 0 bases and 8 bases, there was a span of 16 bases. CDR1 is SGHDN and CDR2 is FVKESK in the germline V gene. This CDR3 spans 15 amino acids. The CDR3 sequence: CASSQDLRGFGGYTF. In DNA, the CDR3 is TGTGCCAGCAGCCAAGATCTGCGGGGTTTCGGAGGCTACACCTTC.

This clone has just one count. The V call is TRBV9, the J call TRBJ1-1; 8 positions match TRBD1. CDR1 and CDR2 from the germline V gene are SGDLS and YYNGEE. The V segment lost 1 base and the J segment 6 bases; nucleotides outside the gene matches: 2. The CDR3 contains 13 residues. The CDR3: CASSVTGGAEAFF. CDR3 coding DNA: TGTGCCAGCAGCGTAACAGGGGGGGCTGAAGCTTTCTTT.

The V and J genes are TRBV13 and TRBJ1-5, with 8 bases aligning to TRBD1. This CDR3 comprises 13 residues. The V gene end was trimmed by 6 bases and the J gene end by 6 bases; junction bases not matched to a gene: 4. Germline values: CDR1 PRHDT, CDR2 FYEKMQ (reference sequence). The CDR3 loop reads CASSYTGGQPQHF. For the CDR3, the DNA is TGTGCCAGCAGTTATACAGGGGGTCAGCCCCAGCATTTT.

The chain recombines TRBV18 with TRBJ2-2; tentative D call: TRBD2 (6 bases). V dropped 4 bases and J dropped 3 bases, with 12 bases sitting between them. This CDR3 spans 15 amino acids. From germline, CDR1 is KGHSH and CDR2 LQKENI. CDR3 in amino acids: CASSRGGSHTGELFF. CDR3 coding DNA: TGTGCCAGCTCACGAGGAGGGAGCCACACCGGGGAGCTGTTTTTT.

Only one count was recorded for this clone. The chain employs TRBV27 and TRBJ2-7; a possible D gene is TRBD1 (6 bases). The CDR3 contains 14 residues. The germline gives CDR1 MNHEY, CDR2 SMNVEV (reference sequence). V shed 3 bases and J shed 3 bases, with 12 bases lying between them. CDR3 sequence (DNA): TGTGCCAGCAGTTTCGGCACAGGGAGCTACGAGCAGTACTTC. This translates into CASSFGTGSYEQYF.

This chain joins TRBV6-1 and TRBJ2-3, with D uncertain. V lost 7 bases and J lost 1, with 15 bases in between. From germline, CDR1 is MNHNS and CDR2 SASEGT. This CDR3 contains 15 residues. The CDR3 loop is CASNLPRSGTDTQYF. The DNA of the CDR3 is TGTGCCAGCAACCTCCCTCGGAGTGGCACAGATACGCAGTATTTT.

This chain connects TRBV6-5 to TRBJ1-1; maybe TRBD1 (6 bases). The germline V gene has CDR1 MNHEY and CDR2 SVGAGI. CDR3 length equals 14 residues. With 6 bases removed from V and 2 bases from J, the gap between germline ends came to 13 bases. The CDR3 here is CASSLGQSNTEAFF. CDR3 bases: TGTGCCAGCAGCCTCGGACAGAGCAACACTGAAGCTTTCTTT.

V usage is TRBV5-1 and J usage is TRBJ2-3; weak D call: TRBD2 (5 bases). This CDR3 is built from 14 residues. V was cut by 5 bases and J by 0 bases, with 10 bases left in between. CDR1 is SGHRS, CDR2 YFSETQ, per germline. This chain's CDR3 is CASRRTGSTDTQYF. CDR3 coding DNA: TGCGCCAGCAGAAGGACGGGAAGCACAGATACGCAGTATTTT. Based on the CDR3 plus reference TRBV5-1 and TRBJ2-3, the full variable domain is KAGVTQTPRYLIKTRGQQVTLSCSPISGHRSVSWYQQTPGQGLQFLFEYFSETQRNKGNFPGRFSGRQFSNSRSEMNVSTLELGDSALYLCASRRTGSTDTQYFGPGTRLTVL.

The V gene is TRBV6-4, the J gene TRBJ2-1, with no clear D. The CDR3 runs to 13 residues. V lost 3 bases and J 9 bases, leaving 12 bases between the germline ends. CDR1 is MRHNA and CDR2 is SNTAGT in the germline V gene. CDR3 loop: CASSDSSPFEQFF. The CDR3 DNA follows: TGTGCCAGCAGTGATTCCTCTCCTTTTGAGCAGTTCTTC.

The chain recombines TRBV7-9 with TRBJ2-7; 7 positions match TRBD2. V lost 0 bases, J lost 5 bases, and 13 bases stayed unmatched. Per the germline V gene, CDR1 is SEHNR and CDR2 is FQNEAQ (reference sequence). The CDR3 totals 17 residues. CDR3 sequence reads: CASSLALGGVVFDEQYF. The CDR3 coding sequence is TGTGCCAGCAGCTTAGCTCTGGGGGGGGTAGTGTTTGACGAGCAGTACTTC.